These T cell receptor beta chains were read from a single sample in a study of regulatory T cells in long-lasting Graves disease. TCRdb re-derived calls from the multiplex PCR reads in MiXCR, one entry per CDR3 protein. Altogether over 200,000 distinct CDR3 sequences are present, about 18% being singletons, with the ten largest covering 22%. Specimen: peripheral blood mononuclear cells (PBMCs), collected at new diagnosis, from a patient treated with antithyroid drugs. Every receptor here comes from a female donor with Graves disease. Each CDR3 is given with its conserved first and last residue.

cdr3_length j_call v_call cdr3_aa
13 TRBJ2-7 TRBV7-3 CASSRTSSYEQYF
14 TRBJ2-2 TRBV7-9 CASSSYRNTGELFF
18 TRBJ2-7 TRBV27 CASSRQGATSRRWGEQYF
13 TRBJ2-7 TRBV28 CASNPGSSYEQYF
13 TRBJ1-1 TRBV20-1 CSARGGQGTEAFF
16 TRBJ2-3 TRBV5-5 CASSSPSGRSTDTQYF
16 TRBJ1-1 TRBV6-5 CASSYGDSSMNTEAFF
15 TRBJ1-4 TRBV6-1 CASSHGPSTNEKLFF
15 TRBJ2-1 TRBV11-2 CASSLESGSYNEQFF
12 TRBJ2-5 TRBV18 CASRGAQETQYF
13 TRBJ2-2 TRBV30 CASGGANTGELFF
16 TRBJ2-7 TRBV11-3 CASRAGLAGVAYEQYF
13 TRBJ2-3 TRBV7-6 CASRRDLTDTQYF
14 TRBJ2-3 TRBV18 CASSRAGRTDTQYF
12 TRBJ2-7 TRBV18 CASSLTSGEQYF
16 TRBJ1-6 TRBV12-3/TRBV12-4 CASSLGTARVNSPLHF
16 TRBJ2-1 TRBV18 CASSPPGTSGANEQFF
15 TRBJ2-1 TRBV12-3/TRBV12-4 CASSYGLGTNNEQFF
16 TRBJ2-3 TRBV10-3 CAISDQSGSAPLMQYF
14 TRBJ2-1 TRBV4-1 CASSQEGPRNEQFF
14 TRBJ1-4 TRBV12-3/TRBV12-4 CASSFGTGNEKLFF
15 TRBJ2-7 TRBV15 CATSRDLLAGIEQYF
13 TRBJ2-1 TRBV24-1 CATTGDAYNEQFF
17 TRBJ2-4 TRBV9 CASSAELQGLAKNIQYF
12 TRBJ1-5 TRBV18 CASSPFSQPQHF
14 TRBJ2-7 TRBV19 CASSIGTGPYEQYF
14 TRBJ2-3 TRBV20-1 CSAPRSGTTDTQYF
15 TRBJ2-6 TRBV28 CASSLGGSGANVLTF
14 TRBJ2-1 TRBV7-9 CATQSSGRRDEQFF
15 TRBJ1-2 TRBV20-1 CSARDLKGRDYGYTF
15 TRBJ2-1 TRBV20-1 CSATLSGRNTNEQFF
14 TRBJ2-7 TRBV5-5 CASSYLGPGGEQYF
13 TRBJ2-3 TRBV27 CASSLRGTDTQYF
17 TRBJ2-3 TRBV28 CASSPPLAGVRTDTQYF
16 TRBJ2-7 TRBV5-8 CASSLAGTGGNYEQYF
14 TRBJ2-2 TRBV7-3 CASSIRGRSGELFF
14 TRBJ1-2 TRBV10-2 CASSPWRGMEGYTF
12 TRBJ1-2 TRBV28 CASLGLPYGYTF
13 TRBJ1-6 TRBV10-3 CATGVAADSPLHF
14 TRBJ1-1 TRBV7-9 CASSVGGVSTEAFF
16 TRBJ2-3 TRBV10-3 CAISEFGGRVADTQYF
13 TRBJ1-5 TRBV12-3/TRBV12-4 CASSGQGNQPQHF
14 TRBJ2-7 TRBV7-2 CASSLNQNGYEQYF
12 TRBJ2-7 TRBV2 CASTGQFYEQYF
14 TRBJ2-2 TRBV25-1 CASSETGSTGELFF
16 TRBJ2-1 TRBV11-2 CASSPRTSGRGNEQFF
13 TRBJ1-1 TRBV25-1 CASSEPENTEAFF
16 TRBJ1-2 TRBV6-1 CASRPWFGGQSYGYTF
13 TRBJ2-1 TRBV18 CASSPQVDNEQFF
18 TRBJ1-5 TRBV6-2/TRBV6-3 CASSYLTGGPNSNQPQHF
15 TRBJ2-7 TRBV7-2 CASSLAGTYTYEQYF
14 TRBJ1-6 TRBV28 CASSFSGTVGALHF
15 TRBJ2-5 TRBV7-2 CASSLEAGLHETQYF
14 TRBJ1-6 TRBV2 CASRTAVYNSPLHF
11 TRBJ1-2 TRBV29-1 CSVAATGGYTF
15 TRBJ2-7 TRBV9 CASSLESMSPGERYF